This T cell receptor (beta chain) is drawn from a study of T cell responses to AZD1222 COVID-19 vaccine. Study-wide findings and caveats: Females outnumbered males among donors, who were mostly white British; clonal diversity was possibly underestimated. The study found vaccine-associated CD4 TCRs spanning spike, dominant at 160-218 and 743-854.

This CDR3 has 16 amino acids. CDR1 and CDR2 from the germline V gene are LGHDT and YNNKEL (reference sequence). V lost 1 base and J 1 base, leaving 10 bases between the germline ends. Comments on this clone: Its matching antigen is unknown.

Some clones are missing from TCRdb's copy, which holds only in-frame ones; the method was immunoSEQ multiplex PCR. The repertoire has some 120,000 clones, around 91% of them found once; the top ten carry around 1.4%. Here the sequenced sample was peripheral blood, taken 28 days after the second AZD1222 dose. The V and J genes are TRBV3-1 (or the pseudogene TRBV3-2) and TRBJ1-4, with a tentative D call TRBD1 (5 bases). The clonotype comes from an adult who received the AZD1222 COVID-19 vaccine. The CDR3 sequence: CASSQGGEGTNEKLFF. The CDR3 nucleotides are TGTGCCAGCAGCCAAGGGGGGGAAGGAACTAATGAAAAACTGTTTTTT.